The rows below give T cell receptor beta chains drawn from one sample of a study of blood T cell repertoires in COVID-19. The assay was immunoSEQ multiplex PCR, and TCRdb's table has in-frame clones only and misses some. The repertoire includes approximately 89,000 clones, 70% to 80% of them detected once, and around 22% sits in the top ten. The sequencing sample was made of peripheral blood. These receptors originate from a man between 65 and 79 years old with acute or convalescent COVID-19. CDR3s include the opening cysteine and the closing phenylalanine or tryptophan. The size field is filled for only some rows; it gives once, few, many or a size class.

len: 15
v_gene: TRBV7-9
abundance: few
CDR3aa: CASSLFGQAGETQYF

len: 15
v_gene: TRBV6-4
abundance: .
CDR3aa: CASTQLGQGFDTQYF

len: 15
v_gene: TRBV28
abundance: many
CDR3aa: CASSQLAGAGYEQYF

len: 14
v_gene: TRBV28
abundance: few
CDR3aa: CASKLAGSTDTQYF

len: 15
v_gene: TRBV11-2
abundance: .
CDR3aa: CASSLVADRSYEQYF

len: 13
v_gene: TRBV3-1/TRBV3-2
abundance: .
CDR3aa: CASSQDLSGEQYF

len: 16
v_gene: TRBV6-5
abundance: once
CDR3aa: CASSYSSRGSNQPQHF

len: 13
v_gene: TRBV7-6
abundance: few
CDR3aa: CASSLGQGDEQFF

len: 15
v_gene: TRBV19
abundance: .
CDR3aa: CASSIDRGYTDTQYF

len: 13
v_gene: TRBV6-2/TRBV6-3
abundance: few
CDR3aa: CASSYTGVHEQYF

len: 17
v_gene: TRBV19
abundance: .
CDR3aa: CASSIGLAGSSTDTQYF

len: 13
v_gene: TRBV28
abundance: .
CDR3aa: CASRPGTFYGYTF

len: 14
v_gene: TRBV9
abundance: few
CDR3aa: CASSVEGAGNTIYF